This T cell receptor beta chain was observed in a study of blood T cell repertoires in COVID-19. Study context: PBMCs, B-cell-depleted T cells, or T cells provided the cDNA or gDNA that made up the material.

In the original processing: Amplified reference gene primers provided the basis for estimating nucleated cell counts. The table came from immunoSEQ multiplex PCR; TCRdb's copy has only in-frame clones and leaves some out. Clonal size and the V and J genes are those of that table, whereas D and trimming came from the DNA. The table has about 300,000 clones, approximately 91% seen once; the top ten hold 9% to 9.5%. The length of the CDR3 is 16 residues. The germline CDR1 and CDR2 sequences are SNHLY and FYNNEI. Trimming at V came to 8 bases and at J to 4 bases, leaving 16 bases not matched to a gene. The chain uses TRBV2 and TRBJ2-5; 7 nucleotides line up with TRBD2. The sample consisted of peripheral blood. The source is a young man with active or convalescent COVID-19. The CDR3 is CASGAGEDPLIETQYF. CDR3 nucleotides: TGTGCCAGCGGGGCGGGAGAGGACCCCCTAATAGAGACCCAGTACTTC.